This entry features one TCR beta chain sequence. The target antigen is unknown. Trimming cost V 5 bases and J 2 bases, with 16 bases left between them. CDR1 is MDHEN, CDR2 SYDVKM, per germline. The CDR3 is made up of 17 amino acids. This specimen comes from a study of T-cell reconstitution after alpha-beta-depleted transplantation in children. TCRbeta library construction was performed incorporating unique molecular identifiers. Using its own MiXCR run on the PCR reads, TCRdb lists one record per CDR3 protein. The sample includes 500,000 to 750,000 distinct CDR3 sequences, about a quarter seen only once; the top ten take less than 40%. Findings and limits, study-wide: The study traced high day-60 TCRbeta diversity in some patients to surviving recipient T cells and thymic progenitors. Most T-cell counts and diversity one year after the transplant came from T cells that were newly produced. Expanded graft clones, several hundred of them, were reportedly the source of alpha-beta T cells about two months after transplant.

Sample: PBMCs, taken before TCRalphabeta/CD19-depleted stem cell transplant. J is TRBJ2-6 and V is TRBV28, with D uncertain. This clonotype was sampled from a boy under two years old with Wiskott-Aldrich syndrome, due to receive a stem cell transplant. CDR3 nucleotides: TGTGCCAGCAGTACATCACATCTTCCTACTGGGGCCAACGTCCTGACTTTC. This encodes CASSTSHLPTGANVLTF.